These T cell receptor beta chains were read from a single sample in a study of shared clonotypes between healthy human individuals. Clones were read by immunoSEQ multiplex PCR, and TCRdb kept only the in-frame ones, dropping some. The sample yields about 1.5 million clones, 98% seen once. Sequencing was done on a sample of naive CD4+ T cells sorted from blood. The origin of the receptors is a man between 25 and 39 years old in good health. The CDR3 runs from the conserved cysteine through the conserved F or W. Fields, in order: D gene, J gene, V gene, clone size, CDR3 DNA, CDR3 protein. The D gene is left open where the match is weak. Some rows mark clone size as missing; the rest say once, few, many or name a class of expanded clone.

d_gene: .; j_gene: TRBJ1-2; v_gene: TRBV27; abundance: .; CDR3nt: TGTGCCAGCAGTTTCCAGTCGGATATTGGTGGCTACACCTTC; CDR3aa: CASSFQSDIGGYTF
d_gene: TRBD2; j_gene: TRBJ2-1; v_gene: TRBV6-6; abundance: .; CDR3nt: TGTGCCAGCAGTTACCGGACTAGCGGGACCCGAGGCGTTGAGTTCTTC; CDR3aa: CASSYRTSGTRGVEFF
d_gene: .; j_gene: TRBJ1-5; v_gene: TRBV6-4; abundance: .; CDR3nt: TGTGCCATGCAGTGCGGCGAACAGCCCCAGCATTTT; CDR3aa: CAMQCGEQPQHF
d_gene: .; j_gene: TRBJ2-7; v_gene: TRBV11-2; abundance: once; CDR3nt: TGTGCCAGCAGCTTATCAGGACAGTACTACGAGCAGTACTTC; CDR3aa: CASSLSGQYYEQYF
d_gene: TRBD2; j_gene: TRBJ2-7; v_gene: TRBV11-2; abundance: .; CDR3nt: TGTGCCAGCAGGAGGGATTTAGCGGGAGCCTACGAGCAGTACTTC; CDR3aa: CASRRDLAGAYEQYF
d_gene: .; j_gene: TRBJ2-7; v_gene: TRBV7-3; abundance: .; CDR3nt: TGTGCCAGCAGCTTAAGCGGGACCTACGAGCAGTACTTC; CDR3aa: CASSLSGTYEQYF
d_gene: TRBD2; j_gene: TRBJ2-7; v_gene: TRBV10-2; abundance: .; CDR3nt: TGCGCCAGCAGTGAGTCTCGGACTAGCGGGAGGTTCCTCTCCTACGAGCAGTACTTC; CDR3aa: CASSESRTSGRFLSYEQYF
d_gene: TRBD1; j_gene: TRBJ2-1; v_gene: TRBV7-2; abundance: .; CDR3nt: TGTGCCAGCAGAACGCAGGGGGTCCCCAACGAACGGCAGTTCTTC; CDR3aa: CASRTQGVPNERQFF
d_gene: .; j_gene: TRBJ2-6; v_gene: TRBV18; abundance: once; CDR3nt: TGTGCCAGCTCACCCCTCGGAGGGAGCGGGGCCAACGTCCTGACTTTC; CDR3aa: CASSPLGGSGANVLTF
d_gene: .; j_gene: TRBJ2-1; v_gene: TRBV7-3; abundance: .; CDR3nt: TGTGCCAGCAGCCCCCTAGGGACGAGCCACAATGAGCAGTTCTTC; CDR3aa: CASSPLGTSHNEQFF